The 7 T cell receptor beta chains given below trace back to one sample, sequenced in a study of blood T cell repertoires in COVID-19. Using immunoSEQ multiplex PCR, the repertoire was profiled, and TCRdb retains in-frame clones only, with some absent. Among approximately 150,000 clones, about 83% were seen once, and the ten largest hold about 9.4%. The sample was peripheral blood. The receptors stem from a woman in her forties or fifties with active or convalescent COVID-19.

This clone showed up just once. V is TRBV10-3 and J is TRBJ1-2; 8 nucleotides align to TRBD1. Trimming took 4 bases from V and 8 from J; bases not matched to a gene: 6. This CDR3 is built from 13 residues. CDR1 ENHRY and CDR2 SYGVKD come from the germline V gene. CDR3 sequence: CAISGQGATGYTF. CDR3 DNA: TGTGCCATCAGTGGGCAGGGGGCGACAGGCTACACCTTC.

The chain couples TRBV5-1 to TRBJ1-6; 8 bases agree with TRBD1. The J segment lost 11 bases and the V segment lost 0 bases, leaving 10 bases of the junction unmatched. Germline V CDR1 and CDR2: SGHRS, YFSETQ. CDR3 length: 16 residues. In DNA, the CDR3 is TGCGCCAGCAGCTTGGGTGGACAGGGAGGTAGTGCACCCCTCCACTTT. This encodes CASSLGGQGGSAPLHF.

DNA of the CDR3: TGTGCCAGCTCACCACTACTAGCGGGACAAGAGACCCAGTACTTC. It yields the protein CASSPLLAGQETQYF. The rearrangement uses TRBV18 and TRBJ2-5; 10 bases agree with TRBD2. V trimming: 1 base; J trimming: 2 bases; junction bases outside the gene matches: 1. The CDR3 has 15 amino acids. Germline CDR1 reads KGHSH; CDR2 reads LQKENI.

The chain uses TRBV30 and TRBJ2-2; D possibly corresponds to TRBD1 (5 bases). Trimming left V 5 bases short and J 7 bases short, with 14 bases between. This CDR3 has 13 amino acids. Germline V gives CDR1 GTSNPN, CDR2 SVGIG (reference sequence). In DNA, the CDR3 is TGTGCCTGGGTGTCAGGGTTGGACGGGGAGCTGTTTTTT. Its translation: CAWVSGLDGELFF.

The chain uses TRBV5-1 and TRBJ2-7; a weak D match, TRBD1 (5 bases). CDR1 is SGHRS, CDR2 YFSETQ, per germline. V lost 0 bases and J 1 base, leaving 11 bases between the germline ends. This CDR3 has 15 amino acids. The CDR3 coding sequence is TGCGCCAGCAGCTTGGTTCAGGGAAGTTCCTACGAGCAGTACTTC. Its protein is CASSLVQGSSYEQYF.

The gene calls are TRBV18 and TRBJ1-5; the D is unclear. This CDR3 comprises 17 residues. Trimming pared 3 bases from V and 4 bases from J, leaving 19 bases between. The germline V gene has CDR1 KGHSH and CDR2 LQKENI. The CDR3 here is CASSPLPIVPLNQPQHF. DNA for the CDR3: TGTGCCAGCTCACCGCTACCCATCGTCCCTTTAAATCAGCCCCAGCATTTT. Full variable domain (missing parts from reference TRBV18 and TRBJ1-5): NAGVMQNPRHLVRRRGQEARLRCSPMKGHSHVYWYRQLPEEGLKFMVYLQKENIIDESGMPKERFSAEFPKEGPSILRIQQVVRGDSAAYFCASSPLPIVPLNQPQHFGDGTRLSIL.

As concerns this clone: An end of the junction does not agree with germline; a read error may underlie this. The chain is built from TRBV19 and TRBJ1-1, with D possibly being TRBD1 (6 bases). Looked up from germline, CDR1 is LNHDA and CDR2 is SQIVND (reference sequence). This CDR3 has 16 amino acids. The DNA for the CDR3 is TGTGCCAGTAGTATCGGGCAGGGGATGATGAAAACTGAAGCTTTCTTT. Translating it yields CASSIGQGMMKTEAFF.